Below are 4 T cell receptor beta chains sequenced from a single sample in a study of technical replicates of blood from a few donors. Measured with immunoSEQ multiplex PCR; TCRdb has only the in-frame clones, and not every one. The table shows about 79,000 clones, with 91% occurring only once. The specimen was T cells isolated from PBMCs. These receptors originate from a human donor in good health. Some clones in this sample may be carry-over from other donors' samples.

This clone was picked up a small number of times. The genes are TRBV19 and TRBJ1-5, with 7 bases identical to TRBD1. V was clipped by 3 bases and J by 7 bases; unmatched bases: 6. The CDR3 runs 14 residues. Germline V gene sequence: CDR1 LNHDA, CDR2 SQIVND (reference sequence). CDR3 nucleotide sequence: TGTGCCAGTAGTATGGACAGGACGGGGCAGCCCCAGCATTTT. It translates to CASSMDRTGQPQHF.

A few counts support this clone. The CDR3 bases are TGCGCCAGCAGCCAGGACAGGGCGAACACTGAAGCTTTCTTT. Protein sequence: CASSQDRANTEAFF. The J gene is TRBJ1-1, the V gene TRBV5-1; 8 nucleotides line up with TRBD1. The V and J ends lost 4 bases and 1 base, in that order; junction bases with no gene match: 3. The CDR3 consists of 14 residues. Germline V CDR1 and CDR2: SGHRS, YFSETQ.

The V gene is TRBV5-1, the J gene TRBJ2-3, with 10 bases identical to TRBD1. The germline V gene encodes CDR1 SGHRS and CDR2 YFSETQ. The CDR3 is made up of 18 amino acids. V was clipped by 7 bases and J by 1 base; unmatched bases: 15. This CDR3 is CASLDGTGVSGRTDTQYF. The CDR3 coding sequence is TGCGCCAGCCTGGACGGGACAGGGGTAAGCGGTCGCACAGATACGCAGTATTTT. Full variable domain (remainder filled in from reference TRBV5-1 and TRBJ2-3): KAGVTQTPRYLIKTRGQQVTLSCSPISGHRSVSWYQQTPGQGLQFLFEYFSETQRNKGNFPGRFSGRQFSNSRSEMNVSTLELGDSALYLCASLDGTGVSGRTDTQYFGPGTRLTVL.

The chain couples TRBV6-1 to TRBJ1-6; the match to TRBD1 covers 9 bases. Germline V lookup: CDR1 MNHNS, CDR2 SASEGT. This CDR3 region has 14 residues. Trimming removed 6 bases from V and 7 bases from J; junction bases left unmatched: 4. CDR3 coding DNA: TGTGCCAGCAGGACCGGGACAGGGAATTCACCCCTCCACTTT. It is translated as CASRTGTGNSPLHF.